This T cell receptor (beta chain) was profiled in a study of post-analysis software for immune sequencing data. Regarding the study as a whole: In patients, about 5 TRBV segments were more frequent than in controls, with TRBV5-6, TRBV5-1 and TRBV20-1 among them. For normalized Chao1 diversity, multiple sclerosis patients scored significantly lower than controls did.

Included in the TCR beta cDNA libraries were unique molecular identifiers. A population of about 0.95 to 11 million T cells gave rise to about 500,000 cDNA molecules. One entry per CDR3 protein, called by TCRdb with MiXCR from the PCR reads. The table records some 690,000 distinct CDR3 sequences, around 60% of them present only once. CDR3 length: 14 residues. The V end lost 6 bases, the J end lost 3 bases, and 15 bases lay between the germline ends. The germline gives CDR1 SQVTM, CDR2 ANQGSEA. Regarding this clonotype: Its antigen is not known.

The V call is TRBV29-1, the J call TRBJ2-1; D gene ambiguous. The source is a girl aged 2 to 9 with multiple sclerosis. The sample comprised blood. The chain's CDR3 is CSVPATANYNEQFF. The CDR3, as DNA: TGCAGCGTACCAGCTACAGCTAACTACAATGAGCAGTTCTTC.